These 11 T cell receptor beta chains were all obtained from the same sample, sequenced in a study of long-term antiretroviral therapy in people with HIV (dated by TCRdb to 2022 to 2024). Sequencing of the TRB variable region was done with the immunoSEQ hsTCRB v3.0 assay at survey level resolution. The source is immuneACCESS, and TCRdb retained only in-frame sequences with V and J called. Part of the clones is not carried over; for the studies checked, unresolved V genes explain less than half of this, and the remainder is unexplained. The sample records tens of thousands of clones, around 93% of which are singletons. About 2.5% of the sample is in the top ten clones. Sequencing used unsorted PBMCs, obtained 7.3 to 7.5 years after starting antiretroviral therapy. Receptor source: a man aged 45 to 65 with HIV.

The rearrangement links TRBV19 to TRBJ2-1; TRBD1 matches 9 bases. The CDR3 spans 14 residues. V lost 3 bases to trimming and J lost 5 bases; unmatched junction nucleotides: 2. Germline loops: CDR1 LNHDA, CDR2 SQIVND (reference sequence). CDR3 bases: TGTGCCAGTAGTATCCGGGACAGGGACAATGAGCAGTTCTTC. Residues: CASSIRDRDNEQFF.

The J gene is TRBJ1-6, the V gene TRBV6-1, with TRBD1 identical over 7 bases. The V gene end was trimmed by 4 bases and the J gene end by 7 bases; junction bases not matched to a gene: 10. Germline CDR1 is MNHNS and CDR2 is SASEGT. This CDR3 has 16 residues. The CDR3 coding sequence is TGTGCCAGCAGTGCCGAGGGACAGCTTCTAAATTCACCCCTCCACTTT. Protein product: CASSAEGQLLNSPLHF.

This clone was counted a single time. The V call is TRBV7-8, the J call TRBJ1-2, with 8 positions matching TRBD1. The CDR3 runs 15 residues. Germline lookup yields CDR1 SGHVS and CDR2 FQNEAQ. V trimming: 2 bases; J trimming: 4 bases; junction bases outside the gene matches: 6. The CDR3 nucleotides read TGTGCCAGCAGCTTACAGGGGGCGCGGATCTATGGCTACACCTTC. This translates into CASSLQGARIYGYTF.

This clone was detected only once. The chain uses TRBV5-6 and TRBJ2-7, with D unresolved. CDR3 length: 14 amino acids. Germline V lookup: CDR1 SGHDT, CDR2 YYEEEE. Trimming removed 1 base at V and 2 bases at J, with 10 bases between. CDR3 sequence: CASSLFTFPYEQYF. The CDR3 bases are TGTGCCAGCAGCTTGTTTACTTTTCCCTACGAGCAGTACTTC.

The rearrangement links TRBV2 to TRBJ1-1, with no clear D. This CDR3 has 12 amino acids. Trimming shortened V by 9 bases and J by 3 bases, and 11 bases separated the two germline ends. Germline loops: CDR1 SNHLY, CDR2 FYNNEI. The CDR3, as DNA: TGTGCCAGTGAGGGTGAATACACTGAAGCTTTCTTT. Translated: CASEGEYTEAFF.

This clone was recorded a few times. This chain uses TRBV19 with TRBJ2-7; the match to TRBD2 covers 8 bases. The CDR3 length is 15 residues. V lost 5 bases, J lost 2 bases, and 8 bases stayed unmatched. Germline-derived CDR1 and CDR2 are LNHDA and SQIVND (reference sequence). CDR3 nucleotide sequence: TGTGCCAGTAGTCCCCAAGGCGGGGGGACCTACGAGCAGTACTTC. The encoded protein is CASSPQGGGTYEQYF.

V usage is TRBV19 and J usage is TRBJ2-7; 9 bases agree with TRBD1. The CDR3 is 13 amino acids. The J segment lost 2 bases and the V segment lost 9 bases, leaving 5 bases of the junction unmatched. Germline-derived CDR1 and CDR2 are LNHDA and SQIVND (reference sequence). The CDR3 loop reads CASSGTGTYEQYF. In nucleotides, the CDR3 is TGTGCCAGCTCCGGGACAGGGACCTACGAGCAGTACTTC.

The chain is built from TRBV20-1 and TRBJ1-3; possible D gene TRBD1, 6 bases. CDR3 length equals 11 residues. CDR1 DFQATT and CDR2 SNEGSKA come from the germline V gene (reference sequence). Here the CDR3 reads CRRGWGNTIYF. The CDR3 region has the DNA TGCCGAAGGGGGTGGGGAAACACCATATATTTT.

The rearrangement joins TRBV18 to TRBJ2-3; tentatively, D is TRBD2 (6 bases). V lost 2 bases to trimming and J lost 2 bases, with 14 bases between them. This CDR3 spans 16 amino acids. CDR1 and CDR2 (germline): KGHSH, LQKENI. The CDR3 DNA is TGTGCCAGCTCACCAACTAACGGGGGAAACACAGATACGCAGTATTTT. Protein: CASSPTNGGNTDTQYF.

The chain joins TRBV19 to TRBJ2-2; 9 bases align to TRBD1. The ends lost 5 bases at V and 7 bases at J; junction bases unmatched: 17. This CDR3 is 18 amino acids long. Per germline, CDR1 LNHDA and CDR2 SQIVND (reference sequence). In nucleotides, the CDR3 is TGTGCCAGTAGTCGACACCGGGGGGACAGGGCAAAGGGCGGGGAGCTGTTTTTT. It encodes CASSRHRGDRAKGGELFF.

This rearrangement joins TRBV7-2 to TRBJ1-1, with TRBD1 identical over 7 bases. CDR1 is SGHTA, CDR2 FQGNSA, per germline. V lost 4 bases to trimming and J lost 4 bases; unmatched junction nucleotides: 6. There are 14 residues in the CDR3. CDR3 in DNA: TGTGCCAGCAGCTCGACAGGGCCAGCCACTGAAGCTTTCTTT. Translated: CASSSTGPATEAFF.